A selection of T cell receptor beta chains follows, all from one sample in a study of blood T cell repertoires in COVID-19. TCRdb keeps only in-frame clones here, not all; method: immunoSEQ multiplex PCR. The sample consists of tens of thousands of clones, roughly 92% of them appearing once. The specimen sequenced was peripheral blood. The receptor source for this set is a human donor in a cohort sampled during active COVID-19. Both conserved end residues are part of each CDR3. Fields, in order: D gene, clone size, J gene, V gene, CDR3 protein, CDR3 DNA. The D gene is left open where the match is weak. Size tells how often a clone was seen (once, few, many) or the class of an expanded clone, and some rows leave it out.

D: NA
size: NA
J: TRBJ2-7
V: TRBV27
CDR3: CASSLRLDSYYEQYF
DNA: TGTGCCAGCAGTCTGAGATTGGACAGTTACTACGAGCAGTACTTC

D: NA
size: NA
J: TRBJ2-5
V: TRBV7-3
CDR3: CASSRNGGLQETQYF
DNA: TGTGCCAGCAGCCGTAACGGGGGACTCCAAGAGACCCAGTACTTC

D: TRBD2
size: NA
J: TRBJ2-2
V: TRBV3-1/TRBV3-2
CDR3: CASRTTVGLAGITNTGELFF
DNA: TGTGCCAGCAGGACCACGGTTGGCCTAGCGGGGATTACGAACACCGGGGAGCTGTTTTTT

D: NA
size: few
J: TRBJ2-1
V: TRBV20-1
CDR3: CSASGSSYNEQFF
DNA: TGCAGTGCTAGTGGTAGCTCCTACAATGAGCAGTTCTTC

D: NA
size: NA
J: TRBJ1-2
V: TRBV6-6
CDR3: CARSGGGRYTF
DNA: TGTGCCAGGTCCGGCGGGGGCAGATACACCTTC

D: NA
size: NA
J: TRBJ2-5
V: TRBV11-2
CDR3: CASSPDQVQETQYF
DNA: TGTGCCAGCAGCCCCGACCAGGTACAAGAGACCCAGTACTTC

D: NA
size: NA
J: TRBJ1-2
V: TRBV5-4
CDR3: CASSLVGDYGYTF
DNA: TGTGCCAGCAGCTTGGTCGGGGACTATGGCTACACCTTC

D: TRBD2
size: NA
J: TRBJ2-1
V: TRBV10-3
CDR3: CAISEFSGRNNEQFF
DNA: TGTGCCATCAGTGAATTCAGCGGGAGAAACAATGAGCAGTTCTTC

D: NA
size: NA
J: TRBJ2-2
V: TRBV5-1
CDR3: CASSSPSVPESTGELFF
DNA: TGCGCCAGCAGCTCGCCTTCGGTTCCCGAAAGTACCGGGGAGCTGTTTTTT

D: TRBD2
size: NA
J: TRBJ2-7
V: TRBV5-1
CDR3: CASSLAGTRSHEQYF
DNA: TGCGCCAGCAGCTTGGCCGGGACTAGGTCCCACGAGCAGTACTTC

D: NA
size: NA
J: TRBJ2-1
V: TRBV5-4
CDR3: CASSIIQGAGEQFF
DNA: TGTGCCAGCAGCATAATCCAGGGAGCGGGTGAGCAGTTCTTC

D: NA
size: NA
J: TRBJ1-2
V: TRBV19
CDR3: CASHFTENYGYTF
DNA: TGTGCCAGCCACTTCACAGAGAACTATGGCTACACCTTC

D: NA
size: NA
J: TRBJ1-5
V: TRBV19
CDR3: CASSSEELSEAEPQHF
DNA: TGTGCCAGTAGTAGCGAGGAGCTTTCAGAAGCAGAGCCCCAGCATTTT

D: TRBD2
size: NA
J: TRBJ2-1
V: TRBV7-8
CDR3: CASSPRTSGRDNEQFF
DNA: TGTGCCAGCAGCCCTAGGACTAGCGGGAGGGACAATGAGCAGTTCTTC